This T cell receptor beta chain comes out of a study of blood T cell repertoires in COVID-19. Study overall: From the United States, Italy and Spain came samples of acute and convalescent COVID-19.

Study processing details: From reference gene primer amplification, estimates of nucleated cell counts were derived. TCRdb's table, derived via immunoSEQ multiplex PCR, lists solely in-frame clones and lacks some. The DNA was the basis for D and trimming; V, J and clone size are from that table. The table records around 200,000 clones, roughly 89% of them present only once. This clone showed up just a few times. The CDR3 runs 13 residues. The junction had 5 bases not matched to a gene; V was cut back by 3 bases and J by 7 bases. Germline V gene data show CDR1 as SGHNT and CDR2 as YYREEE (reference sequence).

What was sequenced was peripheral blood. This rearrangement joins TRBV5-4 to TRBJ2-3; 7 positions agree with TRBD1. This TCR was recovered from a woman aged 18-29 years who had recovered from COVID-19. The CDR3 reads CASSSQGRNTQYF. CDR3 coding DNA: TGTGCCAGCAGCTCACAGGGGCGGAATACGCAGTATTTT.